Given below is one T cell receptor beta chain in context. The CDR3 sequence is 12 residues long. The germline V gene encodes CDR1 SGHRS and CDR2 YFSETQ. V lost 3 bases and J 5 bases, leaving 8 bases between the germline ends. The data originate from a study of blood T cell repertoires in COVID-19. Study details: Material from acute and convalescent COVID-19 was sourced from the United States, Italy and Spain. T cells, B-cell-depleted T cells, or PBMCs supplied cDNA or gDNA.

Original processing notes: Estimation of nucleated cell counts was performed using reference gene primer amplification. Profiled with immunoSEQ multiplex PCR; TCRdb holds only in-frame clones, not every one. For V, J and clone size, that table is used; D and trimming come from the DNA. Counted here are approximately 81,000 clones, roughly four fifths occurring once; the ten biggest clones make up roughly 7.4%. What was sequenced was peripheral blood. The sequence came from a human donor in a cohort sampled during active COVID-19. The rearrangement links TRBV5-1 to TRBJ1-1, with D hard to call. DNA for the CDR3: TGCGCCAGCAGCTCGGGGTTGACTGAAGCTTTCTTT. Amino acid sequence: CASSSGLTEAFF.